Only a few counts were recorded for the clone carrying this TCR beta chain. This specimen belongs to a study of T-cell reconstitution after alpha-beta-depleted transplantation in children. A library of TCRbeta sequences, prepared with unique molecular identifiers, was generated. MiXCR, run by TCRdb on the PCR reads, gives a single entry per CDR3 protein. The data show 400,000 to 500,000 distinct CDR3 sequences, with about 11% seen just once and 4.5% to 7% held by the top ten. The CDR3 sequence is 16 residues long. Trimming took 8 bases from V and 5 from J; bases not matched to a gene: 13. Germline CDR1 reads MNHEY; CDR2 reads SVGEGT.

The rearrangement joins TRBV6-2 or TRBV6-3 to TRBJ2-5; 11 nucleotides match TRBD2. The TCR comes from a human donor who donated a stem cell graft to a child with acute myeloid leukemia. Sample: PBMCs from the stem cell graft donor, taken from the stem cell graft. CDR3 DNA sequence: TGTGCCAGCCAAAGAACTAGCGGGAGATTCGAGGAGACCCAGTACTTC. Translation gives CASQRTSGRFEETQYF.